This T cell receptor beta chain came from a study of blood T cells in healthy people across ages. Broader study findings: Because donor CMV status was unknown, expanded clonotype changes were possibly confounded.

As to this clonotype: What it binds is unknown.

In germline, CDR1 is MNHEY, CDR2 SMNVEV (reference sequence). The CDR3 sequence is 15 residues long. A J-beta primer mix and a sample-barcoded 5' primer were used in a second PCR of roughly 7 to 12 cycles. Researchers report that a template-switch adaptor with 12 random nucleotides tagged each cDNA molecule. Every individual sample yielded 2.5 million or more paired-end reads (each containing CDR3). MiXCR was run by TCRdb on the 5' RACE reads, yielding one entry per CDR3 protein. The table records around 1,000,000 distinct CDR3 sequences, 20% to 25% of them present only once. These data also featured in a second study, about T cells of mothers and their children.

The TCR comes from a girl aged 2 to 9 in good health. The V gene is TRBV27, the J gene TRBJ2-5; 13 bases line up with TRBD2. The tail of the sequence fits TRBJ2-1 better, so the J call may be wrong. Sequencing was done on a sample of blood. This chain's CDR3 is CASSPTSGRWNEQFF. The CDR3, as DNA: TGTGCCAGCAGTCCGACTAGCGGGAGGTGGAATGAGCAGTTCTTC.